The source of this T cell receptor beta chain is a study of cytomegalovirus exposure and HLA in healthy donors. The study's findings and limits: TRBV6-2, TRBV6-3 and other indistinguishable V segments were excluded. V- and J-gene trimming in TCR beta was tied to a missense DCLRE1C variant by an analysis performed later. Researchers catalogued 150 or so TCR beta chains as cytomegalovirus-associated. An analysis done earlier found most TCR beta V segments productive about 87% or about 30% of the time.

Germline CDR1 and CDR2: SGHNT and YYREEE (reference sequence). The CDR3 loop spans 17 amino acids. With respect to this clone: Its antigen remains unknown. At one end the junction does not follow the germline gene, possibly because of a read error.

PCR involved 60 Vbeta and 13 Jbeta primers. TCRdb's copy holds only in-frame clones and misses some; the assay was immunoSEQ multiplex PCR. The sample shows hundreds of thousands of clones, roughly 80% of them seen only once. The specimen sequenced was PBMCs. The chain recombines TRBV5-4 with TRBJ2-6, with D tentatively TRBD1 (5 bases). The TCR originated in a man aged 25-40 years in good health and CMV-seronegative. This CDR3 is CASSDGSIRSGASVLTF. Written as DNA, the CDR3 is TGTGCCAGCAGCGACGGATCTATTCGCTCTGGGGCCAGCGTCCTGACTTTC.